This T cell receptor (beta chain) was retrieved from a study of blood T cell repertoires in COVID-19. For the study at large: The United States, Italy and Spain supplied acute and convalescent COVID-19 samples.

Under the authors' procedure: Counts of nucleated cells, estimated from reference gene primer amplification, were obtained. Profiling relied on immunoSEQ multiplex PCR, and the TCRdb table lists in-frame clones only, not all of them. That table furnishes V, J and clone size, whereas the DNA furnished D and trimming. This sample has some 370,000 clones, with nearly 90% found just once. Germline V lookup: CDR1 SQVTM, CDR2 ANQGSEA. CDR3 size: 13 residues. V lost 0 bases and J lost 2, with 8 bases in between. The rearrangement links TRBV29-1 to TRBJ2-7, with D perhaps matching TRBD1 (6 bases). This clonotype originated in a man between 18 and 35 years old with active or convalescent COVID-19. Sample: peripheral blood. This CDR3 is CSVEEGHPYEQYF. CDR3 bases: TGCAGCGTTGAAGAGGGACACCCCTACGAGCAGTACTTC.